This T cell receptor beta chain originates from a study of radiation and T cells in renal cell carcinoma. Study-wide results and caveats: Baseline intratumoral clonotype presence is unknown without pretreatment biopsies.

Concerning this clone: What it recognizes is unknown.

The CDR3 has 18 residues. CDR1 and CDR2 (germline): SGHTA, FQGTGA. V was trimmed by 4 bases and J by 8 bases, leaving 27 bases between them. Regarding time point: blood 2 weeks post-SBRT. As for treatment: 15 Gy SBRT to primary tumor, nephrectomy 4 weeks later. This table comes from immunoSEQ multiplex PCR, and its TCRdb copy is limited to in-frame clones, with some not included. Of tens of thousands of clones listed, roughly 80% were seen once; the top ten hold approximately 33%. The rearrangement joins TRBV7-3 to TRBJ2-1, with D possibly called TRBD1 or TRBD2 (5 bases each). The material sequenced was blood, taken from a patient whose treatment included radiotherapy and nephrectomy. This receptor was taken from a man aged 55 to 70 with renal cell carcinoma. The DNA of the CDR3 is TGTGCCAGCAGCTCCCCTTCCGGGACCCCGACGGTCCAGGATGAGCAGTTCTTC. This translates into CASSSPSGTPTVQDEQFF.